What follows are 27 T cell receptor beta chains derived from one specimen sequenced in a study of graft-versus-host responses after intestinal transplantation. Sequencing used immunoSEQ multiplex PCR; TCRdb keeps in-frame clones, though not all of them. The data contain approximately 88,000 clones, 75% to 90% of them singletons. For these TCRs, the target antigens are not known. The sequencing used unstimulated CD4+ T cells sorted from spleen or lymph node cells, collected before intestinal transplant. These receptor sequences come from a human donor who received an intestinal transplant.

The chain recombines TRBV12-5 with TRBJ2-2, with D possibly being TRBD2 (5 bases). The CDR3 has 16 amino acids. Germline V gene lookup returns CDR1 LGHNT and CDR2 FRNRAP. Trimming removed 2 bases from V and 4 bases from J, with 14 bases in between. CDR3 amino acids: CASGLIPSSLTGELFF. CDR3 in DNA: TGTGCTAGTGGTTTGATTCCTAGCAGCCTCACCGGGGAGCTGTTTTTT.

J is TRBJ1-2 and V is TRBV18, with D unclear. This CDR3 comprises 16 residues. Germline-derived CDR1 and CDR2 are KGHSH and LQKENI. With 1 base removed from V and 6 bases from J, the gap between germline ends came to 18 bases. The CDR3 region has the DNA TGTGCCAGCTCACCACTGGGTCATGCGGCTGGAGATGGCTACACCTTC. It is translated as CASSPLGHAAGDGYTF.

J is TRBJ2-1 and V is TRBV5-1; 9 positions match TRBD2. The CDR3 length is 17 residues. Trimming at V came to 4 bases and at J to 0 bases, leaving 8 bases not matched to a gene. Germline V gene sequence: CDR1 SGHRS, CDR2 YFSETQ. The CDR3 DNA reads TGCGCCAGCAGCCCGACCGGGACTAGCTCCTCCTACAATGAGCAGTTCTTC. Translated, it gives CASSPTGTSSSYNEQFF.

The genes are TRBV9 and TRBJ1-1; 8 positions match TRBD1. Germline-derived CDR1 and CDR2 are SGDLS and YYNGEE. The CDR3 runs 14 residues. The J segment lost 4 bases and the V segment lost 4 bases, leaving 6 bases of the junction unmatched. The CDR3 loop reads CASSLDRGGTEAFF. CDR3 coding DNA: TGTGCCAGCAGCCTAGACAGGGGCGGCACTGAAGCTTTCTTT.

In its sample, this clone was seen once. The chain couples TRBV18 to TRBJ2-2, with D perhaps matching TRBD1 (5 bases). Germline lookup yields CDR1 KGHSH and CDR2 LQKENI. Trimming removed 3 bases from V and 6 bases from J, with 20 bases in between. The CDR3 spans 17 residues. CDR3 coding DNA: TGTGCCAGCTCACCCCTTCTCCCAGGGTCGACCCCCGGGGAGCTGTTTTTT. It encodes CASSPLLPGSTPGELFF.

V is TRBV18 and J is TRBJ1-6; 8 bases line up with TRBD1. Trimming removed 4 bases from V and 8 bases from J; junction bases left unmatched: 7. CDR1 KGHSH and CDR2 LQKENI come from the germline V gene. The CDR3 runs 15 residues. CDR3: CASSHLTGEDSPLHF. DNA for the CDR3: TGTGCCAGCTCACACTTGACAGGGGAGGATTCACCCCTCCACTTT.

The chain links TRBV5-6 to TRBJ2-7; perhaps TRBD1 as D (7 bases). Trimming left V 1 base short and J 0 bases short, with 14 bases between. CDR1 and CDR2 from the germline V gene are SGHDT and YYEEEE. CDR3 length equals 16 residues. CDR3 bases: TGTGCCAGCAGCTTGTTTCGTCAGGGGGGCTCCTACGAGCAGTACTTC. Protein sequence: CASSLFRQGGSYEQYF.

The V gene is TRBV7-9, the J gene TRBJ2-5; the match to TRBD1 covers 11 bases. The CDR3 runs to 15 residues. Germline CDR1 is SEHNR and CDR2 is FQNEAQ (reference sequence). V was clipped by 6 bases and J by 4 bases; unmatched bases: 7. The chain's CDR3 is CASRGGQGAGETQYF. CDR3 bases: TGTGCCAGCAGGGGAGGACAGGGGGCTGGAGAGACCCAGTACTTC.

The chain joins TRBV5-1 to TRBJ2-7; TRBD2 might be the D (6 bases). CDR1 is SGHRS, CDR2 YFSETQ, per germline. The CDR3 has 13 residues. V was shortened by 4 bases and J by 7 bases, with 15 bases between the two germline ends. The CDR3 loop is CASSGTPEGEQYF. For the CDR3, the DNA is TGCGCCAGCAGCGGGACTCCCGAGGGGGAGCAGTACTTC.

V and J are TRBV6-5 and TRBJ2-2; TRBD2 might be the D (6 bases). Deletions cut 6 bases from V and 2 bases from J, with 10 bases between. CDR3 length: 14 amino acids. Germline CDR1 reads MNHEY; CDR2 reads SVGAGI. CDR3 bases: TGTGCCAGCAGAAAGGGACTCAACACCGGGGAGCTGTTTTTT. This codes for CASRKGLNTGELFF.

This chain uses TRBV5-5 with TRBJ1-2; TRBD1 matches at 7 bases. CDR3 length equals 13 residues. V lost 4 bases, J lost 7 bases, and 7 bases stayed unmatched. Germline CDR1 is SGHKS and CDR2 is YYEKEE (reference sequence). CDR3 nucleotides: TGTGCCAGCAGCCAGACAGGGTTTGGTGGCTACACCTTC. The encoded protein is CASSQTGFGGYTF. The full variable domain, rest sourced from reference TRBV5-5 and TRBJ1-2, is DAGVTQSPTHLIKTRGQQVTLRCSPISGHKSVSWYQQVLGQGPQFIFQYYEKEERGRGNFPDRFSARQFPNYSSELNVNALLLGDSALYLCASSQTGFGGYTFGSGTRLTVV.

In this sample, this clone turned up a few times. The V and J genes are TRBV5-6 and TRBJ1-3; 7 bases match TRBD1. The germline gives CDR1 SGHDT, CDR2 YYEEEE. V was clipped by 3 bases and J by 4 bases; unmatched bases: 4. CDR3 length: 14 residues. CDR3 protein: CASSSTGNGNTIYF. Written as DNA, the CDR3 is TGTGCCAGCAGCTCGACAGGGAACGGAAACACCATATATTTT.

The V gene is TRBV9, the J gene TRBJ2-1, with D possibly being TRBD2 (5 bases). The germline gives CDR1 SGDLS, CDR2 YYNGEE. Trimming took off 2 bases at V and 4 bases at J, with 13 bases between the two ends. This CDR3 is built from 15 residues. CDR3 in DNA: TGTGCCAGCAGCGTCCGAGGGATCCAATACAATGAGCAGTTCTTC. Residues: CASSVRGIQYNEQFF.

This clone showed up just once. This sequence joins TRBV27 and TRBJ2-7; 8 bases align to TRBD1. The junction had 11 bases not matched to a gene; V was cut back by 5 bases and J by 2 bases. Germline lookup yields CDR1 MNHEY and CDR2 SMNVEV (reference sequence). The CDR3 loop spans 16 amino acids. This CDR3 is CASSDTPGQVPYEQYF. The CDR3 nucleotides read TGTGCCAGCAGTGATACACCGGGACAGGTTCCCTACGAGCAGTACTTC.

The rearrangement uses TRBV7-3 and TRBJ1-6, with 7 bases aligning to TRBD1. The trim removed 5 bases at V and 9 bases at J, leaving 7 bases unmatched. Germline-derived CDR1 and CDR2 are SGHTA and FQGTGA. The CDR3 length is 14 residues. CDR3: CASSMGTDGSPLHF. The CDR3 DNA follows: TGTGCCAGCAGCATGGGGACAGACGGTTCACCCCTCCACTTT.

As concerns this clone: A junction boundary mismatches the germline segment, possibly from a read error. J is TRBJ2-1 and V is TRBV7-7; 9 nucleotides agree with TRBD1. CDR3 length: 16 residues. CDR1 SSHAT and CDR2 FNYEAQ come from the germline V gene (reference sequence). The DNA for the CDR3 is TGTGCTAGCAGCTTTATGGGACAGGGACCCTACAATGAGCAGTTCTTC. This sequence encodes CASSFMGQGPYNEQFF.

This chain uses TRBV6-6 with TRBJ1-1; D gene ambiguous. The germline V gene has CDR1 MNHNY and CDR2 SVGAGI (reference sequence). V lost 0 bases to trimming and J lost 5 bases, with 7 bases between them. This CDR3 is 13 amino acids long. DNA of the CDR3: TGTGCCAGCAGTTACTCGACTGGTACTGAAGCTTTCTTT. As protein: CASSYSTGTEAFF.

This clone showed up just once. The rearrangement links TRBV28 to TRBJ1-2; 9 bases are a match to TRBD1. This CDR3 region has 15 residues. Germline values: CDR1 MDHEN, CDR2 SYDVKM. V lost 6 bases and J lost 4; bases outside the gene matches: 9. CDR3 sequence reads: CASSPTGGWVYGYTF. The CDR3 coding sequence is TGTGCCAGCAGCCCCACAGGGGGCTGGGTCTATGGCTACACCTTC.

CDR3 protein: CARTRGGVETQYF. The CDR3, as DNA: TGTGCCCGGACCCGGGGGGGCGTCGAGACCCAGTACTTC. The chain has TRBV2 and TRBJ2-5, with 8 bases identical to TRBD2. The CDR3 extends over 13 amino acids. V shed 11 bases, J shed 5 bases, and the junction held 10 bases outside the gene matches. Germline-derived CDR1 and CDR2 are SNHLY and FYNNEI. The variable domain in full, completed from reference TRBV2 and TRBJ2-5, reads EPEVTQTPSHQVTQMGQEVILRCVPISNHLYFYWYRQILGQKVEFLVSFYNNEISEKSEIFDDQFSVERPDGSNFTLKIRSTKLEDSAMYFCARTRGGVETQYFGPGTRLLVL.

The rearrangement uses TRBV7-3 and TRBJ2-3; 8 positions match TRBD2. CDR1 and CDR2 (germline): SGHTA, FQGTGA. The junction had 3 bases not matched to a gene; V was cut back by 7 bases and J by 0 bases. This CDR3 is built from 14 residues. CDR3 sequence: CASTRGGSTDTQYF. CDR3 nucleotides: TGTGCCAGCACCCGGGGGGGGAGCACAGATACGCAGTATTTT.

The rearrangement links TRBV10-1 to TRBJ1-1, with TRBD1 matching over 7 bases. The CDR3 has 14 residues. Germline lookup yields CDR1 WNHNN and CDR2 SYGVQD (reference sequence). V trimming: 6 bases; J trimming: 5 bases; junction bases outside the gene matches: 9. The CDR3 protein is CASRRGGPGTEAFF. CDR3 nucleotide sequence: TGCGCCAGCAGAAGAGGGGGCCCCGGGACTGAAGCTTTCTTT.

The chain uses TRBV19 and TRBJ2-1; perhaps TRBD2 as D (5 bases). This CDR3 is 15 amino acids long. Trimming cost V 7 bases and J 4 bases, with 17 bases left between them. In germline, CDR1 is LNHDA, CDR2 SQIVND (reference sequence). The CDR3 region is CASTSGVPPYNEQFF. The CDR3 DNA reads TGTGCCAGTACCTCCGGGGTCCCCCCATACAATGAGCAGTTCTTC.

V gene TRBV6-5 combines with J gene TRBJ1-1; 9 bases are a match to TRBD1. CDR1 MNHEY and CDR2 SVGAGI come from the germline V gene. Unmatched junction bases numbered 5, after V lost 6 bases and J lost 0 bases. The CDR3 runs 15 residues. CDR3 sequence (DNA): TGTGCCAGCAGACCCAGACAGGGGGTGAACACTGAAGCTTTCTTT. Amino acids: CASRPRQGVNTEAFF.

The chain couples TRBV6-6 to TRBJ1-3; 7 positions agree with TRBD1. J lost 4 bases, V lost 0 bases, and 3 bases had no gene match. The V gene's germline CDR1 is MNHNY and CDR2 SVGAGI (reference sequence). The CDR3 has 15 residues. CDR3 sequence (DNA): TGTGCCAGCAGTTACTCCGACAGGGAGGGAAACACCATATATTTT. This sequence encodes CASSYSDREGNTIYF.

The CDR3 region is CASSLMGGQGFMGYGYTF. The CDR3 DNA is TGTGCCAGCAGCTTAATGGGGGGACAGGGGTTTATGGGCTATGGCTACACCTTC. V gene TRBV7-8 combines with J gene TRBJ1-2; 10 bases map to TRBD1. The trim removed 2 bases at V and 4 bases at J, leaving 13 bases unmatched. The germline V gene encodes CDR1 SGHVS and CDR2 FQNEAQ. The CDR3 is 18 residues long.

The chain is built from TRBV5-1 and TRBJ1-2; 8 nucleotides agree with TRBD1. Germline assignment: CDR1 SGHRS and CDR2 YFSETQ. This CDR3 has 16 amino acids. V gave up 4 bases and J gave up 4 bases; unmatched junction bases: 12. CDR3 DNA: TGCGCCAGCAGCCTTGGGACAGGACTCCAATCCTATGGCTACACCTTC. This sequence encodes CASSLGTGLQSYGYTF.

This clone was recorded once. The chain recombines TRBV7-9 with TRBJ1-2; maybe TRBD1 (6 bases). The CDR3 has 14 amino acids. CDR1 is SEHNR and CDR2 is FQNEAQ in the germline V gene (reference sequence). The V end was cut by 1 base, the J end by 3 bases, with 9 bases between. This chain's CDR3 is CASSLETGDYGYTF. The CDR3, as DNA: TGTGCCAGCAGCTTAGAGACAGGCGACTATGGCTACACCTTC.